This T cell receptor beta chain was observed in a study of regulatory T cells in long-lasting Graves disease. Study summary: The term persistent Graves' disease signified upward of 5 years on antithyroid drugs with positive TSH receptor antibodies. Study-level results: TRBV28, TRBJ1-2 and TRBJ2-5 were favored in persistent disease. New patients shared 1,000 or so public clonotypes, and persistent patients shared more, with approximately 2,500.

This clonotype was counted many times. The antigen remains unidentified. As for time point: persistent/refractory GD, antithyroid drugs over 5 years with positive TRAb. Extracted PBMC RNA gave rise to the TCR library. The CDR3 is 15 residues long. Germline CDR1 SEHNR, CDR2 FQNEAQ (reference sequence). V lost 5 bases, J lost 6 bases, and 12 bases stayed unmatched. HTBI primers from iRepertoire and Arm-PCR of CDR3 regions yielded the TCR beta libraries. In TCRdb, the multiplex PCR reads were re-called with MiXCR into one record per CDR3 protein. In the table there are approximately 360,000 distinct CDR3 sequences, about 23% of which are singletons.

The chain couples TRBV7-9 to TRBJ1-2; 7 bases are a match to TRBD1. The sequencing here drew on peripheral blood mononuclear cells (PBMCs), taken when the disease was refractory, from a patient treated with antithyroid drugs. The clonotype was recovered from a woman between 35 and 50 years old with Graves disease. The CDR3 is CASSPGGGQYDGYTF. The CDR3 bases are TGTGCCAGCAGCCCCGGGGGGGGACAGTACGATGGCTACACCTTC.